This T cell receptor (beta chain) was sequenced in a study of blood T cell repertoires in COVID-19. Per germline, CDR1 SGHDN and CDR2 FVKESK. Trimming stripped 4 bases from V and 9 bases from J, with 13 bases between. This CDR3 region has 12 residues. The protocol was immunoSEQ multiplex PCR, while the TCRdb copy is restricted to in-frame clones and leaves out a portion. Of some 150,000 clones in the sample, 70% to 85% were seen once. The rearrangement joins TRBV14 to TRBJ2-7; D may be TRBD1 (6 bases). The sequenced sample was peripheral blood. The receptor was isolated from a woman aged 50 to 60 with acute or convalescent COVID-19. CDR3 in amino acids: CASSPVGTRQYF. The CDR3 nucleotides read TGTGCCAGCAGCCCGGTCGGGACAAGGCAGTACTTC.